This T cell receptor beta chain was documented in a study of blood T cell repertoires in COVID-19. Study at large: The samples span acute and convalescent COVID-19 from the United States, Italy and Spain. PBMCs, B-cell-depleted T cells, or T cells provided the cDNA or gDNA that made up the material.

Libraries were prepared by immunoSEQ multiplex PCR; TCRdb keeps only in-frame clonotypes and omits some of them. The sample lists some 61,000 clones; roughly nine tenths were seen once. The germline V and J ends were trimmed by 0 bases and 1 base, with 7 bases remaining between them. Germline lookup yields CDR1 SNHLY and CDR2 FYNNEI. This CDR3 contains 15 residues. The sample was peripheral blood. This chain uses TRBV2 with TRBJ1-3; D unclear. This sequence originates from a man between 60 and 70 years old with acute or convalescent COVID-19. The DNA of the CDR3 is TGTGCCAGCAGTGAAGCCCGGGGATCTGGAAACACCATATATTTT. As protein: CASSEARGSGNTIYF. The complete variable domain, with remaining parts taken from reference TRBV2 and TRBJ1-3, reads EPEVTQTPSHQVTQMGQEVILRCVPISNHLYFYWYRQILGQKVEFLVSFYNNEISEKSEIFDDQFSVERPDGSNFTLKIRSTKLEDSAMYFCASSEARGSGNTIYFGEGSWLTVV.